Listed below are T cell receptor beta chains from one sample, sequenced in a study of T-cell memory formation after mild COVID-19. TCRdb itself ran the 5' RACE reads through MiXCR, one entry per CDR3 protein. This sample yields 550,000 to 650,000 distinct CDR3 sequences, of which 17% are seen a single time; about 7.4% belongs to the top ten. The sequencing sample was made of PBMCs or a T cell subset sorted from them (not recorded which). The receptors originated from an adult woman who had mild COVID-19 (a few samples of this study predate the infection). Cell type and time point are not known. Each CDR3 is given with its conserved first and last residue. A D gene is named only where the DNA matches it firmly. For some rows the clone size is stated as once, few or many, or as a class when expanded; others skip it.

D,J,size,V,DNA,CDR3
TRBD2,TRBJ2-1,many,TRBV7-2,TGTGCCAGCAGCTTAAGCGGGGGGATCTACAATGAGCAGTTCTTC,CASSLSGGIYNEQFF
TRBD2,TRBJ2-3,few,TRBV2,TGTGCCAGCAGTGACCAGCGGGGGGCCCTCACAGATACGCAGTATTTT,CASSDQRGALTDTQYF
TRBD1,TRBJ1-2,NA,TRBV4-3,TGCGCCAGCAGCCGAAAGGGGCATTTGGACAGGGGGTTCCCGTTGGATGGCTACACCTTC,CASSRKGHLDRGFPLDGYTF
TRBD1,TRBJ1-6,few,TRBV20-1,TGCAGTGCTCCGACAGGGTCGCCCAGGGATTCACCCCTCCACTTT,CSAPTGSPRDSPLHF
TRBD1,TRBJ1-2,few,TRBV7-9,TGTGCCAGCAGCTTACCCCTAGGGGGCAACTATGGCTACACCTTC,CASSLPLGGNYGYTF
TRBD1,TRBJ2-7,few,TRBV9,TGTGCCAGCAGCCCTCGGGTCAGGGGGCAGGACGAGCAGTACTTC,CASSPRVRGQDEQYF
TRBD2,TRBJ2-5,few,TRBV7-9,TGTGCCAGCAGCTCCCCGGAGAGAGTAGCGGGAGAGAGGGAGACCCAGTACTTC,CASSSPERVAGERETQYF
NA,TRBJ2-2,few,TRBV29-1,TGCAGCGTTGGGCGGGTCGCGAACACCGGGGAGCTGTTTTTT,CSVGRVANTGELFF
NA,TRBJ2-1,NA,TRBV27,TGTGCCAGCAGTTTGGGGGTCCGGCAGGCCCACAATGAGCAGTTCTTC,CASSLGVRQAHNEQFF
NA,TRBJ2-3,NA,TRBV9,TGTGCCAGCAGCGCCGGGACTTCTGAAAGCACAGATACGCAGTATTTT,CASSAGTSESTDTQYF
NA,TRBJ2-7,NA,TRBV11-2,TGTGCCAGCAGCCCAACATTACAGAGTTTCTACGAGCAGTACTTC,CASSPTLQSFYEQYF
TRBD2,TRBJ2-1,few,TRBV9,TGTGCCAGCAGCGTAGTAGCGGGAGGTTCCTACAATGAGCAGTTCTTC,CASSVVAGGSYNEQFF
NA,TRBJ1-4,few,TRBV20-1,TGCAGTGCTCCATGGGTGGGAAAACTGTTTTTT,CSAPWVGKLFF
TRBD2,TRBJ2-1,few,TRBV12-3/TRBV12-4,TGTGCCAGCAGTTTTACCAGCGGGGGCGCCTTTCCTCACAATGAGCAGTTCTTC,CASSFTSGGAFPHNEQFF
NA,TRBJ1-2,NA,TRBV4-1,TGCGCCAGCAGCCAAGATCGGGGGGCGAAGGGCTACACCTTC,CASSQDRGAKGYTF
TRBD2,TRBJ2-2,NA,TRBV9,TGTGCCAGCAGTGCTTCTGTCGGACTAGCGGACACCGGGGAGCTGTTTTTT,CASSASVGLADTGELFF
NA,TRBJ1-1,few,TRBV6-5,TGTGCCAGCAGTTACGGGGACCGACTAATGAACACTGAAGCTTTCTTT,CASSYGDRLMNTEAFF
TRBD1,TRBJ1-4,NA,TRBV7-2,TGTGCCAGCAGCTCTCGGACAGGGGTCTCTGGAAAACTGTTTTTT,CASSSRTGVSGKLFF
NA,TRBJ1-1,NA,TRBV9,TGTGCCAGCAGCGATACCCGATCGGGGGGGCGAGCTTTCTTT,CASSDTRSGGRAFF
TRBD1,TRBJ1-1,few,TRBV7-9,TGTGCCAGCAGCCCCGAGGGACAGGCGAACACTGAAGCTTTCTTT,CASSPEGQANTEAFF
TRBD1,TRBJ2-7,many,TRBV4-1,TGCGCCAGCAGCCCCCGGCAGGGGGAGTACGAGCAGTACTTC,CASSPRQGEYEQYF
TRBD1,TRBJ2-1,NA,TRBV12-3/TRBV12-4,TGTGCCAGCAGCCCCCGAGACAGGGGGACGAATGAGCAGTTCTTC,CASSPRDRGTNEQFF
NA,TRBJ2-7,NA,TRBV24-1,TGTGCCACCAGTGATCCACGCGGCGGTACCTCCTACGAGCAGTACTTC,CATSDPRGGTSYEQYF
NA,TRBJ2-1,NA,TRBV29-1,TGCAGCGTCAGACCGGACTCACCTCAGCAGTTCTTC,CSVRPDSPQQFF
NA,TRBJ2-2,NA,TRBV24-1,TGTGCCACCAGTGCCCCTTCGTCCGGGGAGCTGTTTTTT,CATSAPSSGELFF
NA,TRBJ2-5,few,TRBV2,TGTGCCAGCAATATTCTGGGAGAGACCCAGTACTTC,CASNILGETQYF
TRBD1,TRBJ1-5,many,TRBV12-3/TRBV12-4,TGTGCCAGCAAAAAAGGACAGGGGAGGAATCAGCCCCAGCATTTT,CASKKGQGRNQPQHF
TRBD2,TRBJ2-2,NA,TRBV5-4,TGTGCCAGCAGCCCCCCTGGGGGCAGGGGGAGGACTAGCGATGTGGCCGGGGAGCTGTTTTTT,CASSPPGGRGRTSDVAGELFF
TRBD1,TRBJ2-3,few,TRBV5-5,TGTGCCAGCACCCCCGGACAGGTTCACCGCACAGATACGCAGTATTTT,CASTPGQVHRTDTQYF
NA,TRBJ2-7,few,TRBV29-1,TGCAGCGTTGACCCCGGGACTCCAGACGAGCAGTACTTC,CSVDPGTPDEQYF
NA,TRBJ2-2,many,TRBV19,TGTTCGACCCGACAGGGAGGGTATAACACCGGGGAGCTGTTTTTT,CSTRQGGYNTGELFF
TRBD2,TRBJ2-3,NA,TRBV5-1,TGCGCCAGCAGCTTGGCCGGGACTAGCGGGATAAGCACAGATACGCAGTATTTT,CASSLAGTSGISTDTQYF
NA,TRBJ2-1,few,TRBV21-1,TGTGCCAGCAGAAACCGGGTTCAAGGTCTCAATGAGCAGTTCTTC,CASRNRVQGLNEQFF
NA,TRBJ1-2,few,TRBV27,TGTGCCAGCAGTCTTAGACAGGAGACATATGGCTACACCTTC,CASSLRQETYGYTF
TRBD2,TRBJ2-3,NA,TRBV7-6,TGTGCCAGCAGCCAAACTAGCGGAGGTGCTAGCACAGATACGCAGTATTTT,CASSQTSGGASTDTQYF
NA,TRBJ2-7,NA,TRBV7-9,TGTGCCAGCAGCCGGGACCTCCGGGGCCACGAGCAGTACTTC,CASSRDLRGHEQYF
NA,TRBJ2-7,few,TRBV10-2,TGCGCCAGCAGTGACTTGAACCACGAGCAGTACTTC,CASSDLNHEQYF
TRBD1,TRBJ1-1,few,TRBV7-9,TGTGCCAGCAGCTACCTCGGGACAGGGGGCACTGAAGCTTTCTTT,CASSYLGTGGTEAFF
NA,TRBJ2-7,few,TRBV11-3,TGTGCCAGCAGCTTAGAAGGGACATCTTCTGTCGAGCAGTACTTC,CASSLEGTSSVEQYF
NA,TRBJ2-2,few,TRBV27,TGTGCCAGCAGTCCAAAGGGACCCGGAGCCACCGGGGAGCTGTTTTTT,CASSPKGPGATGELFF
NA,TRBJ2-1,few,TRBV10-3,TGTGCCATCAAGAAGACAGACGTCTCCTACAATGAGCAGTTCTTC,CAIKKTDVSYNEQFF
NA,TRBJ2-1,few,TRBV4-3,TGCGCCAGCAGCCAAGTTCCAGGCCCCCATGAGCAGTTCTTC,CASSQVPGPHEQFF
NA,TRBJ2-3,many,TRBV7-3,TGTGCCAGCAGCCAACAGGACTATACACAACGGTATTTT,CASSQQDYTQRYF
TRBD2,TRBJ2-7,few,TRBV7-2,TGTGCCAGCAGCCCGGGACTAGCGGGAGGAGAAAACCCCTACGAGCAGTACTTC,CASSPGLAGGENPYEQYF
NA,TRBJ1-5,NA,TRBV7-2,TGTGCCAGCAGCCTCGAGCCGGGGGGCAATCAGCCCCAGCATTTT,CASSLEPGGNQPQHF
TRBD2,TRBJ2-1,few,TRBV12-3/TRBV12-4,TGTGCCAGCAGTTTTGGAGTAGCTAGCGGAGCCAATGAGCAGTTCTTC,CASSFGVASGANEQFF
TRBD2,TRBJ2-1,many,TRBV12-3/TRBV12-4,TGTGCCAGCAGTCCATCCCTCCTCGCTAGCGGAGGGATACAGTTCTTC,CASSPSLLASGGIQFF
NA,TRBJ1-5,NA,TRBV20-1,TGCAGTGCTAGGGCACCAAGGGTTGGCAATCAGCCCCAGCATTTT,CSARAPRVGNQPQHF
TRBD2,TRBJ2-1,NA,TRBV11-1,TGTGCCAGCAGCTTCTTTACTAGCGGGAGTAATGAGCAGTTCTTC,CASSFFTSGSNEQFF
NA,TRBJ2-5,few,TRBV7-2,TGTGCCAGCAGCTTAGGGATACTCCAAGAGACCCAGTACTTC,CASSLGILQETQYF
NA,TRBJ2-1,few,TRBV6-1,TGTGCCAGCAGTGAAGCGCTGAGGGCCAATGAGCAGTTCTTC,CASSEALRANEQFF
TRBD1,TRBJ1-2,many,TRBV5-1,TGCGCCAGCAGCTCCGGGACAGACTATGGCTACACCTTC,CASSSGTDYGYTF
NA,TRBJ1-4,NA,TRBV10-3,TGTGCCATCAGTGAGGAGAGGGGGGCGGAAAAACTGTTTTTT,CAISEERGAEKLFF
TRBD1,TRBJ2-7,few,TRBV5-1,TGCGCCAGCAGCTTCGGGACAGGGAGGACTCACGAGCAGTACTTC,CASSFGTGRTHEQYF
NA,TRBJ1-2,few,TRBV7-2,TGTGCCAGCAGCCCCCGGCCCCAGGGAGGGGATCTCGCCTTC,CASSPRPQGGDLAF
NA,TRBJ1-1,NA,TRBV12-3/TRBV12-4,TGTGCCAGCAGCCTGTCGGGGGGGCTGGGCACTGAAGCTTTCTTT,CASSLSGGLGTEAFF
TRBD1,TRBJ2-5,NA,TRBV3-1,TGTGCCACCTCCGGGACAGGGGGCGCGCGGGAGACCCAGTACTTC,CATSGTGGARETQYF
NA,TRBJ2-1,NA,TRBV14,TGTGCCAGCAGCCAAGGAACTCCATCCTACAATGAGCAGTTCTTC,CASSQGTPSYNEQFF